This T cell receptor (beta chain) was captured by sequencing in a study of CD8 T cells in ankylosing spondylitis. Unmatched junction bases numbered 4, after V lost 4 bases and J lost 5 bases. From germline, CDR1 is SQVTM and CDR2 ANQGSEA. This CDR3 comprises 14 residues. TCRdb fed the 5' RACE reads into MiXCR, producing one record per CDR3 protein. The table records 200,000 to 250,000 distinct CDR3 sequences, roughly 10% of them present only once. Sequencing used blood, either unsorted or a sorted T cell fraction (not recorded which). This receptor was obtained from a male donor with ankylosing spondylitis or in good health (not recorded which). The chain uses TRBV29-1 and TRBJ2-5, with 13 bases identical to TRBD2. CDR3 coding DNA: TGCAGCGTTGGGGGACTAGCGGGGTTGGAGACCCAGTACTTC. This translates into CSVGGLAGLETQYF.